The subject of this entry is one TCR beta chain. This clone was detected only once. Its specific antigen is unknown. Nothing much larger sits one base from this clone, and base qualities are not available. The time point label on this specimen signifies: baseline before first vaccination. Sample treatment or condition, as interpreted from the label and publication: meningococcal conjugate vaccine given as trial control. Vaccinee samples were obtained from the UK trials COV001 and COV002, which included a single-blind randomized controlled phase 2/3 trial of AZD1222 (ChAdOx1 nCoV-19) in healthy adults. Trial participant PBMC samples were collected at day 0 and day 28 after the second dose for TCRbeta chain sequencing. This sample is drawn from a study of T cell responses to AZD1222 COVID-19 vaccine (dated by TCRdb to about 2021). At the level of the whole study: A total of about 230 trial participants underwent TCR sequencing, of whom some 210 received two doses of AZD1222 and about 25 received two doses of the MenACWY control vaccine. Enrollment into the trials was organized by age into subgroups of 18-55, 56-69 and 70-plus years, and those subgroups contained around 150, 28 and 57 TCR-sequenced participants, respectively. General study outcomes and caveats: Spike-specific TCR breadth and depth rose significantly after two AZD1222 doses compared with day 0 and with MenACWY recipients. Because no samples from the day 14 peak response were available, repertoires could be characterized only after the peak T cell response. The 56-69-year group was small, and its depth increase did not reach significance, likely because of low power. Participants were mostly white British and included more females than males, and it was suggested by the authors that clonal diversity may have been underestimated. Only a handful of AZD1222 recipients were SARS-CoV-2 seropositive at baseline, limiting conclusions about previously exposed vaccinees. The vaccine-associated CD4 TCRs covered the entire spike protein, and the dominant responses fell in regions 160-218 and 743-854. Reportedly, almost half of the unique spike-specific TCRs recognized epitopes lying outside the regions that are mutated in the B.1.351 and B.1.1.7 variants.

Including cysteine and phenylalanine, the CDR3 has 15 amino acids. The only DNA kept is the CDR3, 45 bases in frame from the first base. Relative to germline, V is 4 bases shorter and J is 3 bases shorter, with 15 bases between their ends. CDR1 is given as SGHVS and CDR2 as FNYEAQ, both from the germline V gene. The CDR3 regions of human TCRbeta chains were subjected to immunosequencing. The paper's data handling went like this. TCRs in the repertoires were matched against a reference library of SARS-CoV-2-specific TCRs that had been generated with the MIRA antigen-specificity platform. Breadth was defined as the fraction of unique TCRs that were SARS-CoV-2-associated, and depth was defined as the fraction of total T cells that were SARS-CoV-2-associated. Using the MIRA data, every spike-specific TCR was mapped to the spike region that the TCR reacted to and assigned to either a CD4 or a CD8 class. Log10-transformed breadth and depth values were compared by one-way ANOVA with Sidak's multiple comparisons tests. Entries here come from immuneACCESS through TCRdb and include only in-frame sequences with V and J called. Some clones fail to appear in such tables; in the studies checked, an unresolved V gene covers under half of the shortfall, and the cause of the remainder is unknown. V, J and clone size were drawn from that table, and D and trimming were deduced from the DNA. Counted in this sample were 80,000 to 95,000 clones; roughly 91% of them appeared once. In total, the top ten clones hold approximately 3% of the sample.

This specimen consisted of peripheral blood, obtained on day 0 of MenACWY control vaccination. The chain employs TRBV7-6 and TRBJ1-1, with the D gene not confidently named. The sequence came from an adult in good health. The bases read TGTGCCAGCAGCTCAAACCCCCCCGGGGACACTGAAGCTTTCTTT. Translation gives CASSSNPPGDTEAFF.